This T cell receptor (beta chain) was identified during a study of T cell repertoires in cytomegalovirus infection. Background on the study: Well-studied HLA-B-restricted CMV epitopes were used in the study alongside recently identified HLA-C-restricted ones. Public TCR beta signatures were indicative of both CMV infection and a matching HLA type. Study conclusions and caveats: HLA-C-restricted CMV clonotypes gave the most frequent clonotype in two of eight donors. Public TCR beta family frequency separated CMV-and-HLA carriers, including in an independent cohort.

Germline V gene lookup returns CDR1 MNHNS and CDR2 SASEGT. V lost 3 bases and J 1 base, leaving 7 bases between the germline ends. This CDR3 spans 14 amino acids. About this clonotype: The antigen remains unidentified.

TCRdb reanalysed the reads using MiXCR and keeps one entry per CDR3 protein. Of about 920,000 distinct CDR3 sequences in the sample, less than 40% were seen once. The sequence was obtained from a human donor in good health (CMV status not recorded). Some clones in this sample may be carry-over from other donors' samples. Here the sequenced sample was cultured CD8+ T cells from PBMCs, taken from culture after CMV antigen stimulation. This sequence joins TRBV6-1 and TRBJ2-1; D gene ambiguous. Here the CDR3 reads CASSDTASYNEQFF. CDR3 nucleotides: TGTGCCAGCAGTGATACAGCGTCCTACAATGAGCAGTTCTTC.